This T cell receptor (beta chain) was obtained from a study of graft-versus-host responses after intestinal transplantation. Sequencing used immunoSEQ multiplex PCR; TCRdb keeps in-frame clones, though not all of them. Here the sample spans 120,000 or so clones, just under 95% being singletons. General observations from the study: There was an association between peak levels of circulating GvH clones and early post-transplant HvG declines.

The germline gives CDR1 LNHDA, CDR2 SQIVND (reference sequence). Trimming took off 4 bases at V and 5 bases at J, with 12 bases between the two ends. The CDR3 has 13 residues. Concerning this clone itself: Antigen specificity is unknown.

The specimen was unstimulated CD8+ T cells sorted from spleen or lymph node cells, collected before intestinal transplant. The receptor's source is a human donor who received an intestinal transplant. The J gene is TRBJ2-7, the V gene TRBV19, with D hard to call. The CDR3 region is CASSSTVQNEQYF. CDR3 DNA sequence: TGTGCCAGTAGTAGCACAGTCCAAAACGAGCAGTACTTC.